The rows below give T cell receptor beta chains drawn from one sample of a study of T cell changes during pregnancy in multiple sclerosis. The protocol was immunoSEQ multiplex PCR, while the TCRdb copy is restricted to in-frame clones and leaves out a portion. This sample has tens of thousands of clones, with about 91% found just once. The sequencing here drew on PBMCs, taken in the first trimester of pregnancy. The receptors were sampled from a female donor in good health, serving as a control in a pregnancy study. Some clones in this sample may be carry-over from other donors' samples. Both conserved end residues are part of each CDR3. D genes are given only for firm matches. Not all rows give a size; the values are once, few, many and, for expanded clones, a class.

-	TRBV29-1	TRBD2	TRBJ2-3	TGCAGCGTCGGGCCGATTAGCGGGGGCGAGGGAGATACGCAGTATTTT	CSVGPISGGEGDTQYF
-	TRBV27	TRBD2	TRBJ2-7	TGTGCCAGCAGACGTCCGGGGCTAGCGGGGGAGCAGTACTTC	CASRRPGLAGEQYF
once	TRBV19	-	TRBJ2-1	TGTGCCAGTAGTATAGACCGGAGCTCCTACAATGAGCAGTTCTTC	CASSIDRSSYNEQFF
-	TRBV30	TRBD2	TRBJ2-3	TGTGCCTGGAGTCTCGGTGATAGCGGGGCGCAGTATTTT	CAWSLGDSGAQYF
-	TRBV13	TRBD1	TRBJ1-2	TGTGCCAGCAGCTTAGGCCTAACTGGAACAGGGGCAGTCAGGGGCTACACCTTC	CASSLGLTGTGAVRGYTF
few	TRBV2	TRBD1	TRBJ1-1	TGTGCCAGCAATGGCATTAGGACAGGTTCCACTGAAGCTTTCTTT	CASNGIRTGSTEAFF
-	TRBV28	-	TRBJ2-3	TGTGCCAGCAGTACCTACGTGATCACAGATACGCAGTATTTT	CASSTYVITDTQYF
-	TRBV15	TRBD1	TRBJ1-1	TGTGCCACCAGCAGAGAACAGGGGGCAGGCACTGAAGCTTTCTTT	CATSREQGAGTEAFF
once	TRBV5-5	TRBD1	TRBJ2-7	TGTGCCAGCAGCCTACGGACAGGGGACGTCCAGCAGTACTTC	CASSLRTGDVQQYF
-	TRBV4-2	-	TRBJ2-3	TGTGCCAGCAGCCAAATCGAGGGAGTGAGGTATTTT	CASSQIEGVRYF
-	TRBV19	TRBD1	TRBJ2-7	TGTGCCAGTAGCATTGGATCGACAGGGTCCTACGAGCAGTACTTC	CASSIGSTGSYEQYF
-	TRBV7-2	TRBD2	TRBJ2-7	TGTGCCAGCAGTGCACTAGCGGGAGGGTACGAGCAGTACTTC	CASSALAGGYEQYF
-	TRBV5-4	-	TRBJ1-1	TGTGCCAGCAGCTCCAGGGTAGGCACTGAAGCTTTCTTT	CASSSRVGTEAFF
-	TRBV6-6	TRBD1	TRBJ1-6	TGTGCCAGCAGTTACGACAGGGCCGATTCACCCCTCCACTTT	CASSYDRADSPLHF
-	TRBV18	-	TRBJ2-1	TGTGCCAGCTCACCACAGGAGGGTTCCTACAATGAGCAGTTCTTC	CASSPQEGSYNEQFF
-	TRBV5-4	-	TRBJ1-6	TGTGCCAGCAGCTTAGATCAACCCCGCGGTTCACCCCTCCACTTT	CASSLDQPRGSPLHF
once	TRBV7-2	-	TRBJ1-6	TGTGCCAGCAGCCTGGGGGGGAGCTCCTATAATTCACCCCTCCACTTT	CASSLGGSSYNSPLHF
-	TRBV5-1	TRBD1	TRBJ2-7	TGCGCCAGCAGCTTGCAGACAGGGGGCTACGAGCAGTACTTC	CASSLQTGGYEQYF
-	TRBV28	-	TRBJ1-2	TGTGCCAGCAGTTCATATTTCACCGCGAGAAACGGGATGAGCTACACCTTC	CASSSYFTARNGMSYTF
-	TRBV5-1	TRBD1	TRBJ1-1	TGCGCCAGCAGCAACCAAGGACAGGCTGAAGCTTTCTTT	CASSNQGQAEAFF
-	TRBV18	-	TRBJ1-3	TGTGCCAGCTCTATATACGGACAGCTGGCAAACACCATATATTTT	CASSIYGQLANTIYF
-	TRBV5-1	-	TRBJ1-6	TGCGCCAGCAGCCTCAACAGGGAAACGAGGAATTCACCCCTCCACTTT	CASSLNRETRNSPLHF
once	TRBV15	-	TRBJ2-6	TGTGCCACCAGCAGAGATAGGGGATCTGGGGCCAACGTCCTGACTTTC	CATSRDRGSGANVLTF
-	TRBV25-1	TRBD1	TRBJ1-3	TGTGCCAGCAGTGGCCTCCCGGGACAGGGGGCGAAGGGAAACACCATATATTTT	CASSGLPGQGAKGNTIYF
-	TRBV27	TRBD2	TRBJ2-7	TGTGCCAGCAGTTTATCTGGCCCCGGGACTAGCGACTACGAGCAGTACTTC	CASSLSGPGTSDYEQYF
-	TRBV28	-	TRBJ1-5	TGTGCCAGCAGTCCCTCCGGAGGTCAGCCCCAGCATTTT	CASSPSGGQPQHF
once	TRBV28	TRBD2	TRBJ2-7	TGTGCCAGCAGTTCTCCGGGAGGGAGCTACGAGCAGTACTTC	CASSSPGGSYEQYF
-	TRBV18	-	TRBJ2-2	TGTGCCAGCTCACCACAGGGGCCGAACACCGGGGAGCTGTTTTTT	CASSPQGPNTGELFF
-	TRBV5-4	-	TRBJ1-5	TGTGCCAGCAGCTTGGCCGGGCAGCCCCAGCATTTT	CASSLAGQPQHF
-	TRBV7-9	TRBD1	TRBJ2-2	TGTGCCAGCAGCCCCATTGGGGACAGGGGAGCCGGGGAGCTGTTTTTT	CASSPIGDRGAGELFF
-	TRBV27	TRBD1	TRBJ1-5	TGTGCCAGCAGTCCCGGGACAGGGAGACAGCCCCAGCATTTT	CASSPGTGRQPQHF
-	TRBV4-1	TRBD2	TRBJ2-1	TGCGCCAGCAGCCCCTCACCGGGACTAGCGGACAATGAGCAGTTCTTC	CASSPSPGLADNEQFF
-	TRBV18	-	TRBJ1-2	TGTGCCAGCTCCCCGGCGGACAGTCGAGGCTACACCTTC	CASSPADSRGYTF
-	TRBV4-1	-	TRBJ1-6	TGCGCCAGCAGCCAAGGACGGCGGACCCGGGGTTCACCCCTCCACTTT	CASSQGRRTRGSPLHF
once	TRBV25-1	-	TRBJ2-7	TGTGCCAGCAGTGAATACGGGGGAAGCCTCGAGCAGTACTTC	CASSEYGGSLEQYF
-	TRBV18	-	TRBJ2-7	TGTGCCAGCTCACCTGGCAGGGCCACCTACGAGCAGTACTTC	CASSPGRATYEQYF
-	TRBV28	TRBD1	TRBJ2-7	TGTGCCAGCACCGAAGGGGGCGCGACGGTCGAGGAGCAGTACTTC	CASTEGGATVEEQYF
-	TRBV7-9	TRBD1	TRBJ1-4	TGTGCCAGCAGCTCCGGGACAGGGGTGGTAAAACTGTTTTTT	CASSSGTGVVKLFF
many	TRBV6-5	TRBD1	TRBJ1-4	TGTGCCAGCAGTTCCGAGGGGGCGACTAATGAAAAACTGTTTTTT	CASSSEGATNEKLFF
-	TRBV7-3	TRBD2	TRBJ2-5	TGTGCCAGCAGCTTTGATAGCGGGAATCCCCAGTACTTC	CASSFDSGNPQYF
-	TRBV4-3	-	TRBJ2-7	TGCGCCAGCAGCCAAGAGTACGGGAGTGAGCAGTACTTC	CASSQEYGSEQYF
-	TRBV9	TRBD1	TRBJ2-1	TGTGCCAGCAGCGTAGACAGGGGGTTTTTCAATGAGCAGTTCTTC	CASSVDRGFFNEQFF
-	TRBV5-1	-	TRBJ1-4	TGCGCCAGCAGCTTGGCACAGGGTTCAGGGGAAAAACTGTTTTTT	CASSLAQGSGEKLFF
-	TRBV19	TRBD1	TRBJ1-4	TGTGCCAGTAGTACTGACAGGGGTATTGAAAAACTGTTTTTT	CASSTDRGIEKLFF
few	TRBV28	-	TRBJ1-5	TGTGCCAGCAGCCAATCCGGACGACAGATAATTCAGCCCCAGCATTTT	CASSQSGRQIIQPQHF
-	TRBV19	TRBD1	TRBJ1-6	TGTGCCAGTAGCGGGACAGGGGATAATTCACCCCTCCACTTT	CASSGTGDNSPLHF
-	TRBV27	-	TRBJ1-2	TGTGCCAGCAGTGCGAGGGGGAAGGCTAACTATGGCTACACCTTC	CASSARGKANYGYTF
-	TRBV6-1	TRBD2	TRBJ2-1	TGTGCCAGCAGTGAACGCGGGGGGGGAAACTACAATGAGCAGTTCTTC	CASSERGGGNYNEQFF
-	TRBV7-2	TRBD2	TRBJ2-3	TGTGCCAGCAGCTTAGGGCATAGCGGGAGGGTAACAGATACGCAGTATTTT	CASSLGHSGRVTDTQYF
-	TRBV15	-	TRBJ2-1	TGTGCCACCAGCCTGCGGACTCTTAATGAGCAGTTCTTC	CATSLRTLNEQFF
few	TRBV28	-	TRBJ2-3	TGTGCCAGCAGTTTGCCCCTTACAGGTACCCAAACAGATACGCAGTATTTT	CASSLPLTGTQTDTQYF
-	TRBV6-1	-	TRBJ1-6	TGTGCCAGCAGTGATTTTCCGGCAGGGTCTAAATCACCCCTCCACTTT	CASSDFPAGSKSPLHF
-	TRBV28	TRBD1	TRBJ1-3	TGTGCCAGCTTCTCCCTAAACAGGGGCGCAGGAAACACCATATATTTT	CASFSLNRGAGNTIYF
-	TRBV6-5	-	TRBJ1-3	TGTGCCAGCAGTTCCACCCTAGGCAGAAACACCATATATTTT	CASSSTLGRNTIYF
-	TRBV28	-	TRBJ2-7	TGTGCCAGCAGGCCCCCGGGACACTTATCCTACGAGCAGTACTTC	CASRPPGHLSYEQYF
-	TRBV18	-	TRBJ2-5	TGTGCCAGCTCACCAAGGAGCCCTCAAGAGACCCAGTACTTC	CASSPRSPQETQYF
-	TRBV28	-	TRBJ2-5	TGTGCCAGCAGTTTTGTGGCACAAGAGACCCAGTACTTC	CASSFVAQETQYF
-	TRBV9	-	TRBJ1-4	TGTGCCAGCAGCGTAGAGGGGGGGCTAAATGAAAAACTGTTTTTT	CASSVEGGLNEKLFF
-	TRBV5-6	-	TRBJ2-1	TGTGCCAGCAGCTTCCCTCCACTGAGCTCCTACAATGAGCAGTTCTTC	CASSFPPLSSYNEQFF
-	TRBV7-9	-	TRBJ2-2	TGTGCCAGCAGCCGACGGACTGGAAACACCGGGGAGCTGTTTTTT	CASSRRTGNTGELFF